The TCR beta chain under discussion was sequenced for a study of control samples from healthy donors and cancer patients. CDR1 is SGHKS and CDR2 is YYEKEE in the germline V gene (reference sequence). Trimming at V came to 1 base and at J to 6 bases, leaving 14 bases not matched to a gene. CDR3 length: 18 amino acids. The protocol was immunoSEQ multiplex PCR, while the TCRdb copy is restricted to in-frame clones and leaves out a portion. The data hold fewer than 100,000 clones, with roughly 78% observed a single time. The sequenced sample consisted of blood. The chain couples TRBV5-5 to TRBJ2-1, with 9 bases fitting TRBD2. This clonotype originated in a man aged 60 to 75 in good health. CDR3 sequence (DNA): TGTGCCAGCAGCTTGCGACTAGCCGCGGGGGGGTCCCCCAATGAGCAGTTCTTC. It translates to CASSLRLAAGGSPNEQFF.